These 21 T cell receptor beta chains share one sample of origin, sequenced in a study of shared T cell receptors in the human thymus. Measured with immunoSEQ multiplex PCR; TCRdb has only the in-frame clones, and not every one. The sample lists approximately 760,000 clones, approximately 85% occurring once. These sequences were also reported in another study, on human thymus T cells.

The material sequenced was thymocytes. These receptors came from a girl less than two years old with a congenital heart defect.

The chain is built from TRBV5-1 and TRBJ2-7, with 8 nucleotides matching TRBD1. Trimming at V came to 4 bases and at J to 2 bases, leaving 5 bases not matched to a gene. The germline V gene encodes CDR1 SGHRS and CDR2 YFSETQ. The CDR3 length is 14 residues. CDR3 sequence reads: CASSTKTGAYEQYF. Here the CDR3 DNA reads TGCGCCAGCAGCACCAAGACAGGGGCCTACGAGCAGTACTTC.

This rearrangement joins TRBV5-1 to TRBJ2-3, with 10 bases fitting TRBD1. Germline assignment: CDR1 SGHRS and CDR2 YFSETQ. Trimming removed 0 bases from V and 4 bases from J; junction bases left unmatched: 5. The CDR3 is 16 residues long. The CDR3 here is CASSLVGQGSADTQYF. CDR3 sequence (DNA): TGCGCCAGCAGCTTGGTGGGACAGGGGAGCGCAGATACGCAGTATTTT.

V gene TRBV11-2 combines with J gene TRBJ1-2; D possibly corresponds to TRBD1 (6 bases). This CDR3 has 16 residues. CDR1 SGHAT and CDR2 FQNNGV come from the germline V gene. Trimming left V 6 bases short and J 3 bases short, with 20 bases between. The CDR3 sequence is CASSLPDRPDDYGYTF. CDR3 nucleotide sequence: TGTGCCAGCAGTTTACCCGACAGGCCGGACGACTATGGCTACACCTTC. The variable domain in full, completed from reference TRBV11-2 and TRBJ1-2, reads EAGVAQSPRYKIIEKRQSVAFWCNPISGHATLYWYQQILGQGPKLLIQFQNNGVVDDSQLPKDRFSAERLKGVDSTLKIQPAKLEDSAVYLCASSLPDRPDDYGYTFGSGTRLTVV.

V is TRBV10-3 and J is TRBJ1-3; D possibly corresponds to TRBD1 (6 bases). This CDR3 has 13 amino acids. Germline lookup yields CDR1 ENHRY and CDR2 SYGVKD. V gave up 6 bases and J gave up 4 bases, with 10 bases separating them. The CDR3 here is CAIRETGGNTIYF. In nucleotides, the CDR3 is TGTGCCATCAGGGAGACAGGAGGAAACACCATATATTTT.

This clone was observed once. The chain has TRBV30 and TRBJ1-1; maybe TRBD1 (6 bases). The V gene's germline CDR1 is GTSNPN and CDR2 SVGIG (reference sequence). V was pared by 0 bases and J by 2 bases, with 10 bases between. This CDR3 spans 14 amino acids. The CDR3 region is CAWSVLGANTEAFF. The CDR3 nucleotides read TGTGCCTGGAGTGTACTGGGGGCCAACACTGAAGCTTTCTTT.

The CDR3 here is CASSLGDHDTNEQFF. The CDR3 DNA reads as TGTGCCAGCAGCTTGGGCGACCATGACACCAATGAGCAGTTCTTC. J is TRBJ2-1 and V is TRBV5-6, with D unclear. The CDR3 covers 15 residues. V lost 0 bases, J lost 6 bases, and 13 bases lay in between. Germline assignment: CDR1 SGHDT and CDR2 YYEEEE. Filled out from reference TRBV5-6 and TRBJ2-1, the complete variable domain reads DAGVTQSPTHLIKTRGQQVTLRCSPKSGHDTVSWYQQALGQGPQFIFQYYEEEERQRGNFPDRFSGHQFPNYSSELNVNALLLGDSALYLCASSLGDHDTNEQFFGPGTRLTVL.

The chain couples TRBV15 to TRBJ2-7; a weak D match, TRBD2 (7 bases). Germline lookup yields CDR1 LNHNV and CDR2 YYDKDF (reference sequence). With 0 bases removed from V and 3 bases from J, the gap between germline ends came to 21 bases. There are 18 residues in the CDR3. For the CDR3, the DNA is TGTGCCACCAGCAGAGATTCCTCCCCCGGGGGGCAGGGCTACGAGCAGTACTTC. Residues: CATSRDSSPGGQGYEQYF. Full variable domain (rest looked up from reference TRBV15 and TRBJ2-7): DAMVIQNPRYQVTQFGKPVTLSCSQTLNHNVMYWYQQKSSQAPKLLFHYYDKDFNNEADTPDNFQSRRPNTSFCFLDIRSPGLGDTAMYLCATSRDSSPGGQGYEQYFGPGTRLTVT.

The sample holds one count of this clone. V and J are TRBV6-1 and TRBJ1-5; D may be TRBD1 (5 bases). The CDR3 covers 13 residues. The germline V gene encodes CDR1 MNHNS and CDR2 SASEGT. V was cut by 6 bases and J by 6 bases, with 12 bases left in between. The CDR3 loop is CASRGGLGQPQHF. In DNA, the CDR3 is TGTGCCAGCAGGGGGGGGTTAGGTCAGCCCCAGCATTTT.

The chain uses TRBV18 and TRBJ2-3, with TRBD1 matching 7 bases. The CDR3 length is 16 residues. Losses at the gene ends were 3 bases for V and 0 bases for J; bases not matched to a gene: 6. CDR1 is KGHSH and CDR2 is LQKENI in the germline V gene. DNA for the CDR3: TGTGCCAGCTCACCCTCAGGGGGTTCTAGCACAGATACGCAGTATTTT. Encoded protein: CASSPSGGSSTDTQYF.

The chain joins TRBV4-1 to TRBJ1-3; unclear D gene. V lost 1 base to trimming and J lost 8 bases, with 15 bases between them. CDR3 length: 15 residues. Germline V gene data show CDR1 as MGHRA and CDR2 as YSYEKL. The CDR3 region is CASSQVQREGDTIYF. For the CDR3, the DNA is TGCGCCAGCAGCCAAGTACAGCGGGAGGGAGACACCATATATTTT.

The chain has TRBV18 and TRBJ1-2; 8 bases fit TRBD1. V gave up 1 base and J gave up 4 bases; unmatched junction bases: 2. The CDR3 has 14 amino acids. Germline V gene sequence: CDR1 KGHSH, CDR2 LQKENI. The CDR3 here is CASSPQDRAYGYTF. The CDR3 DNA follows: TGTGCCAGCTCACCACAGGACAGGGCCTATGGCTACACCTTC.

This chain connects TRBV5-5 to TRBJ2-1; D might be TRBD1 (6 bases). This CDR3 spans 14 amino acids. Germline V lookup: CDR1 SGHKS, CDR2 YYEKEE (reference sequence). V was pared by 0 bases and J by 4 bases, with 8 bases between. CDR3 sequence reads: CASSLAGQYNEQFF. For the CDR3, the DNA is TGTGCCAGCAGCTTGGCCGGACAGTACAATGAGCAGTTCTTC.

This clone was detected only once. The chain has TRBV29-1 and TRBJ2-7; 9 nucleotides match TRBD1. V dropped 6 bases and J dropped 6; count of bases not matched to a gene: 9. CDR1 is SQVTM, CDR2 ANQGSEA, per germline. The CDR3 length is 13 residues. The CDR3 DNA reads as TGCAGCGTCAGAGGGACAGGGTGTACCGAGCAGTACTTC. Translating it yields CSVRGTGCTEQYF.

The V and J genes are TRBV5-1 and TRBJ1-2, with a possible D match to TRBD1 (5 bases). V gave up 4 bases and J gave up 2 bases, with 12 bases separating them. Germline CDR1 is SGHRS and CDR2 is YFSETQ. CDR3 size: 14 residues. The CDR3 bases are TGCGCCAGCAGCGAGGCGACAGCCAACTATGGCTACACCTTC. This encodes CASSEATANYGYTF.

The chain has TRBV7-2 and TRBJ1-2, with D possibly matching TRBD1 (6 bases). This CDR3 comprises 14 residues. The V gene lost 6 bases and the J gene lost 3 bases, with 14 bases spanning the gap. Germline V gives CDR1 SGHTA, CDR2 FQGNSA. The CDR3 is CASRRPGADYGYTF. Here the CDR3 DNA reads TGTGCCAGCAGACGCCCAGGGGCCGACTATGGCTACACCTTC.

V and J are TRBV5-1 and TRBJ1-4; the match to TRBD1 covers 8 bases. V dropped 4 bases and J dropped 0; count of bases not matched to a gene: 17. This CDR3 is 20 amino acids long. The germline gives CDR1 SGHRS, CDR2 YFSETQ. Here the CDR3 reads CASSPLHRLTGGPTNEKLFF. CDR3 nucleotide sequence: TGCGCCAGCAGCCCCCTTCACCGATTAACAGGGGGGCCAACTAATGAAAAACTGTTTTTT.

The V call is TRBV4-2, the J call TRBJ1-3, with TRBD1 identical over 10 bases. CDR1 is LGHNA and CDR2 is YNFKEQ in the germline V gene. V lost 0 bases, J lost 0 bases, and 5 bases stayed unmatched. The CDR3 totals 18 residues. CDR3 in amino acids: CASSQDLGQGYSGNTIYF. The CDR3 DNA is TGTGCCAGCAGCCAAGATCTGGGACAGGGGTACTCTGGAAACACCATATATTTT.

V and J are TRBV5-1 and TRBJ1-2; no firm D call. The CDR3 runs 13 residues. V gave up 4 bases and J gave up 0 bases, with 7 bases separating them. From germline, CDR1 is SGHRS and CDR2 YFSETQ. The CDR3 is CASSQHPNYGYTF. The CDR3, as DNA: TGCGCCAGCAGCCAACACCCTAACTATGGCTACACCTTC.

The chain combines TRBV5-1 with TRBJ2-2; 8 bases align to TRBD1. V lost 4 bases and J lost 5; bases outside the gene matches: 7. Germline CDR1 SGHRS, CDR2 YFSETQ. CDR3 size: 15 residues. The CDR3 bases are TGCGCCAGCAGCATCCGGGACAGGAAAACCGGGGAGCTGTTTTTT. As protein: CASSIRDRKTGELFF.

The chain carries TRBV10-3 and TRBJ2-2; D gene unclear. Germline values: CDR1 ENHRY, CDR2 SYGVKD. The CDR3 consists of 15 residues. V was shortened by 4 bases and J by 0 bases, with 9 bases between the two germline ends. The CDR3 nucleotides read TGTGCCATCAGTGCGAGCCCCACGAACACCGGGGAGCTGTTTTTT. The encoded protein is CAISASPTNTGELFF.

The rearrangement uses TRBV28 and TRBJ1-5, with 8 bases identical to TRBD1. V dropped 6 bases and J dropped 0; count of bases not matched to a gene: 4. The CDR3 totals 15 residues. Germline values: CDR1 MDHEN, CDR2 SYDVKM. The CDR3 loop reads CASRPDRGSNQPQHF. DNA of the CDR3: TGTGCCAGCAGGCCCGACAGGGGTAGCAATCAGCCCCAGCATTTT.